This TCR beta chain was sequenced for a study of beta chain features in type 1 diabetes. What was sequenced were expressed TCRB transcripts, since all of the isolated RNA had been reverse transcribed. Data came from immunoSEQ multiplex PCR; TCRdb stores just in-frame clones and leaves some out. This table has 600,000 to 650,000 clones, about 14% appearing once. V lost 5 bases to trimming and J lost 4 bases, with 17 bases between them. Looked up from germline, CDR1 is SGHDN and CDR2 is FVKESK. The CDR3 runs 16 residues. The gene calls are TRBV14 and TRBJ2-2; D perhaps matches TRBD2 (6 bases). The specimen was naive CD4+ T cells from blood. The receptor's source is a man between 18 and 29 years old in good health. CDR3 bases: TGTGCCAGCAGCGCGGGACCGACCCTGGGCACCGGGGAGCTGTTTTTT. Translated, it gives CASSAGPTLGTGELFF.